A single sample gave rise to the 21 T cell receptor beta chains below, sequenced in a study of T cell responses to AZD1222 COVID-19 vaccine. TCRdb keeps only in-frame clones here, not all; method: immunoSEQ multiplex PCR. The data contain 120,000 or so clones, 80% to 90% of them seen just once; the ten biggest clones take up 9.4%. Source: peripheral blood, taken on day 0 of AZD1222 vaccination. The source is an adult in good health.

The rearrangement joins TRBV5-6 to TRBJ2-1; weak D call: TRBD1 (6 bases). Between the trimmed V and J ends, which lost 5 bases and 1 base, there was a span of 16 bases. The V gene's germline CDR1 is SGHDT and CDR2 YYEEEE. The CDR3 runs to 16 residues. CDR3 sequence: CASSGTNGVSYNEQFF. As DNA, the CDR3 is TGTGCCAGCAGTGGGACAAATGGGGTATCCTACAATGAGCAGTTCTTC. The full variable domain, with the rest looked up from reference TRBV5-6 and TRBJ2-1, is DAGVTQSPTHLIKTRGQQVTLRCSPKSGHDTVSWYQQALGQGPQFIFQYYEEEERQRGNFPDRFSGHQFPNYSSELNVNALLLGDSALYLCASSGTNGVSYNEQFFGPGTRLTVL.

The gene calls are TRBV30 and TRBJ1-4; D gene unclear. Germline V gene sequence: CDR1 GTSNPN, CDR2 SVGIG (reference sequence). The CDR3 sequence is 13 residues long. CDR3 amino acids: CGTERSANEKLFF. CDR3 nucleotide sequence: TGTGGGACTGAGCGATCGGCTAATGAAAAACTGTTTTTT. Full variable domain (rest looked up from reference TRBV30 and TRBJ1-4): SQTIHQWPATLVQPVGSPLSLECTVEGTSNPNLYWYRQAAGRGLQLLFYSVGIGQISSEVPQNLSASRPQDRQFILSSKKLLLSDSGFYLCGTERSANEKLFFGSGTQLSVL.

This chain connects TRBV7-2 to TRBJ2-7, with 7 bases fitting TRBD2. The CDR3 is 15 amino acids. V dropped 3 bases and J dropped 3; count of bases not matched to a gene: 8. From germline, CDR1 is SGHTA and CDR2 FQGNSA. CDR3 in amino acids: CASSLGLLAGYEQYF. In DNA form, the CDR3 reads TGTGCCAGCAGCTTGGGCCTCTTAGCGGGCTACGAGCAGTACTTC.

J is TRBJ1-2 and V is TRBV7-2; D uncertain. Germline CDR1 is SGHTA and CDR2 is FQGNSA. Trimming stripped 4 bases from V and 5 bases from J, with 14 bases between. The CDR3 has 14 residues. CDR3 residues: CASSSDRTDYGYTF. As DNA, the CDR3 is TGTGCCAGCAGCTCGGACCGGACGGATTATGGCTACACCTTC.

V and J are TRBV6-4 and TRBJ2-3; 8 positions agree with TRBD1. CDR3 length equals 14 residues. Germline CDR1 is MRHNA and CDR2 is SNTAGT. The V gene end was trimmed by 6 bases and the J gene end by 2 bases; junction bases not matched to a gene: 4. In DNA, the CDR3 is TGTGCCAGCAGCCGGGACAGGACCACAGATACGCAGTATTTT. It yields the protein CASSRDRTTDTQYF.

In its sample, this clone was seen many times. V gene TRBV7-8 combines with J gene TRBJ1-1; 7 nucleotides agree with TRBD1. CDR1 is SGHVS, CDR2 FQNEAQ, per germline. The CDR3 extends over 14 amino acids. J gave up 7 bases and V 3 bases, and 8 bases lay outside the gene matches. CDR3 nucleotide sequence: TGTGCCAGCAGCTTTCGACAGGGTTGGGATGAAGCTTTCTTT. Amino acid sequence: CASSFRQGWDEAFF. The complete variable domain, with remaining parts taken from reference TRBV7-8 and TRBJ1-1, reads GAGVSQSPRYKVAKRGQDVALRCDPISGHVSLFWYQQALGQGPEFLTYFQNEAQLDKSGLPSDRFFAERPEGSVSTLKIQRTQQEDSAVYLCASSFRQGWDEAFFGQGTRLTVV.

This rearrangement joins TRBV5-1 to TRBJ1-6; the D is unclear. The CDR3 contains 15 residues. V was clipped by 0 bases and J by 7 bases, with 11 bases between them. Germline-derived CDR1 and CDR2 are SGHRS and YFSETQ. CDR3 loop: CASSLDLGQNSPLHF. CDR3 DNA: TGCGCCAGCAGCTTGGATTTAGGGCAAAATTCACCCCTCCACTTT.

J is TRBJ1-4 and V is TRBV15; 8 nucleotides line up with TRBD1. The CDR3 has 14 residues. The V gene's germline CDR1 is LNHNV and CDR2 YYDKDF (reference sequence). V shed 4 bases and J 8 bases; nucleotides not matched to a gene: 6. The CDR3 is CATSMRQGREKLFF. DNA for the CDR3: TGTGCCACCAGCATGCGACAGGGGCGGGAAAAACTGTTTTTT.

The chain combines TRBV4-2 with TRBJ1-6, with 7 nucleotides matching TRBD1. The J segment lost 9 bases and the V segment lost 3 bases, leaving 8 bases of the junction unmatched. The CDR3 runs 15 residues. Germline values: CDR1 LGHNA, CDR2 YNFKEQ. The CDR3 sequence: CASSQDDRVGSPLHF. The CDR3 DNA reads as TGTGCCAGCAGCCAGGACGACAGGGTTGGTTCACCCCTCCACTTT.

This rearrangement joins TRBV6-2 or TRBV6-3 to TRBJ2-1, with D unclear. Germline CDR1 is MNHEY and CDR2 is SVGEGT. The length of the CDR3 is 14 residues. V dropped 2 bases and J dropped 8 bases, with 13 bases sitting between them. CDR3 nucleotide sequence: TGTGCCAGCAGTTACGCCGGGCAGGTCTATGAGCAGTTCTTC. It codes for CASSYAGQVYEQFF.

The rearrangement uses TRBV6-1 and TRBJ1-5; D perhaps matches TRBD1 (5 bases). V was cut by 2 bases and J by 6 bases, with 11 bases left in between. The CDR3 runs to 14 residues. CDR1 MNHNS and CDR2 SASEGT come from the germline V gene. CDR3 sequence reads: CASSEQGMGQPQHF. CDR3 bases: TGTGCCAGCAGTGAACAGGGTATGGGTCAGCCCCAGCATTTT.

The chain combines TRBV7-2 with TRBJ2-7; 10 positions match TRBD2. The germline V gene encodes CDR1 SGHTA and CDR2 FQGNSA. The J segment lost 7 bases and the V segment lost 5 bases, leaving 11 bases of the junction unmatched. The CDR3 sequence is 15 residues long. The CDR3 DNA follows: TGTGCCAGCAGCCTGAGGACTAGCGGAATTGGGGAGCAGTACTTC. It translates to CASSLRTSGIGEQYF.

This clone was seen a single time. The chain combines TRBV24-1 with TRBJ2-4; D unclear. There are 18 residues in the CDR3. V shed 4 bases and J shed 0 bases, with 18 bases lying between them. Germline CDR1 KGHDR, CDR2 SFDVKD. In nucleotides, the CDR3 is TGTGCCACCAGTGACCCTGGACGCGTAGATCTAGCCAAAAACATTCAGTACTTC. Translated: CATSDPGRVDLAKNIQYF.

V is TRBV29-1 and J is TRBJ2-7; weak D call: TRBD2 (6 bases). Germline lookup yields CDR1 SQVTM and CDR2 ANQGSEA. Trimming shortened V by 6 bases and J by 4 bases, and 19 bases separated the two germline ends. The CDR3 covers 14 residues. The CDR3 protein is CSVTAGTSGYEQYF. The DNA for the CDR3 is TGCAGCGTCACCGCGGGCACCAGCGGGTACGAGCAGTACTTC.

This chain joins TRBV7-2 and TRBJ2-5; either TRBD1 or TRBD2 may supply D (5 bases each). Germline CDR1 reads SGHTA; CDR2 reads FQGNSA. V lost 1 base, J lost 2 bases, and 5 bases lay in between. The CDR3 runs 13 residues. CDR3 bases: TGTGCCAGCAGCTTAGGGGGGCAAGAGACCCAGTACTTC. This gives the protein CASSLGGQETQYF.

This rearrangement joins TRBV3-1 (or the pseudogene TRBV3-2) to TRBJ1-2; maybe TRBD1 (5 bases). This CDR3 is 16 amino acids long. Germline V CDR1 and CDR2: LGHDT, YNNKEL (reference sequence). The V gene lost 3 bases and the J gene lost 8 bases, with 22 bases spanning the gap. CDR3 sequence (DNA): TGTGCCAGCAGCCATAACCCCGGACACCAGGCTTCCGGCTACACCTTC. Its translation is CASSHNPGHQASGYTF.

The V call is TRBV19, the J call TRBJ1-4; D gene unclear. This CDR3 region has 18 residues. Per germline, CDR1 LNHDA and CDR2 SQIVND (reference sequence). V was shortened by 3 bases and J by 0 bases, with 17 bases between the two germline ends. CDR3 nucleotide sequence: TGTGCCAGTAGTATCGGCCTCTCGAGTGGAGCAACTAATGAAAAACTGTTTTTT. Translating gives CASSIGLSSGATNEKLFF.

V is TRBV11-1 and J is TRBJ2-3; D gene ambiguous. The CDR3 extends over 14 amino acids. Germline lookup yields CDR1 SGHAT and CDR2 FQDESV (reference sequence). V lost 7 bases and J lost 1, with 12 bases in between. CDR3 protein: CASTRPDRTDTQYF. The CDR3 nucleotides are TGTGCCAGCACCCGGCCCGATCGCACAGATACGCAGTATTTT. Full variable domain (outside the CDR3, taken from reference TRBV11-1 and TRBJ2-3): EAEVAQSPRYKITEKSQAVAFWCDPISGHATLYWYRQILGQGPELLVQFQDESVVDDSQLPKDRFSAERLKGVDSTLKIQPAELGDSAMYLCASTRPDRTDTQYFGPGTRLTVL.

DNA for the CDR3: TGTGCCATCAGCGAGATCGTGGGCGGGAATATCAATGAGCAGTTCTTC. Translated, it gives CAISEIVGGNINEQFF. This chain links TRBV10-3 with TRBJ2-1, with D maybe TRBD2 (6 bases). CDR1 ENHRY and CDR2 SYGVKD come from the germline V gene. This CDR3 has 16 amino acids. The V end lost 6 bases, the J end lost 6 bases, and 21 bases lay between the germline ends.

This chain links TRBV5-1 with TRBJ2-3, with a tentative D call TRBD2 (5 bases). This CDR3 spans 15 amino acids. Trimming removed 9 bases at V and 5 bases at J, with 22 bases between. Germline values: CDR1 SGHRS, CDR2 YFSETQ. The CDR3 region is CATTNSGKAGDTQYF. The CDR3 nucleotides read TGCGCCACCACGAATTCGGGGAAGGCCGGAGATACGCAGTATTTT.

The chain joins TRBV2 to TRBJ2-1; 13 positions match TRBD2. The CDR3 runs to 13 residues. Germline CDR1 reads SNHLY; CDR2 reads FYNNEI. The junction had 1 base not matched to a gene; V was cut back by 6 bases and J by 8 bases. CDR3 bases: TGTGCCAGCAGGGGACTAGCGGGGTATGAGCAGTTCTTC. Translation gives CASRGLAGYEQFF.